These 15 T cell receptor beta chains came from one sample sequenced in a study of blood T cell repertoires in COVID-19. The repertoire was sequenced with immunoSEQ multiplex PCR; TCRdb's copy has only in-frame clones and lacks some. The repertoire holds 300,000 to 400,000 clones, with more than 80% as singletons. The specimen was peripheral blood. These receptors all stem from a woman in her twenties or thirties with COVID-19, enrolled during active disease.

The chain recombines TRBV6-2 or TRBV6-3 with TRBJ1-2; 7 bases line up with TRBD1. CDR3 length equals 16 residues. Germline V gene lookup returns CDR1 MNHEY and CDR2 SVGEGT. After removal of 2 bases from V and 4 bases from J, the junction contained 10 bases not matched to a gene. The CDR3 nucleotides read TGTGCCAGCAGTTACCGGCGGGACAGAGAATCCTATGGCTACACCTTC. Translation gives CASSYRRDRESYGYTF.

This clone occurred a few times. CDR3: CASSPWGEKVTGELFF. In nucleotides, the CDR3 is TGCGCCAGCAGCCCCTGGGGGGAGAAGGTGACCGGGGAGCTGTTTTTT. The V call is TRBV4-1, the J call TRBJ2-2, with D possibly being TRBD2 (6 bases). Trimming removed 4 bases at V and 5 bases at J, with 17 bases between. The CDR3 spans 16 residues. Germline loops: CDR1 MGHRA, CDR2 YSYEKL.

J is TRBJ1-2 and V is TRBV7-2, with 8 bases matching TRBD1. The V gene's germline CDR1 is SGHTA and CDR2 FQGNSA. The CDR3 is 17 amino acids. V was clipped by 1 base and J by 5 bases; unmatched bases: 12. This CDR3 reads CASSLEAGGAFSYGYTF. The CDR3 bases are TGTGCCAGCAGCTTAGAAGCAGGGGGCGCGTTCAGTTATGGCTACACCTTC.

The sample holds one count of this clone. This chain connects TRBV16 to TRBJ2-7, with no clear D. This CDR3 has 14 residues. Trimming took off 2 bases at V and 6 bases at J, with 14 bases between the two ends. From germline, CDR1 is KGHSY and CDR2 FQNENV. CDR3 sequence (DNA): TGTGCCAGCAGCCAAGGCAGAGAGGCGGCCGAGCAGTACTTC. Translating gives CASSQGREAAEQYF.

This chain joins TRBV10-3 and TRBJ2-1; maybe TRBD2 (5 bases). V gave up 2 bases and J gave up 7 bases, with 12 bases separating them. Germline V lookup: CDR1 ENHRY, CDR2 SYGVKD. The CDR3 runs 14 residues. The CDR3 bases are TGTGCCATCAGTGAGGACTCCCCGGGGAATGAGCAGTTCTTC. Its protein is CAISEDSPGNEQFF.

In this sample, this clone turned up a few times. The rearrangement uses TRBV3-1 (or the pseudogene TRBV3-2) and TRBJ2-2; the D gene is possibly TRBD2 (6 bases). Germline-derived CDR1 and CDR2 are LGHDT and YNNKEL (reference sequence). The V and J ends lost 4 bases and 5 bases respectively, with 14 bases between them. The CDR3 contains 15 residues. This CDR3 reads CASSPRDRRTGELFF. In nucleotides, the CDR3 is TGTGCCAGCAGCCCGCGGGACCGCCGGACCGGGGAGCTGTTTTTT.

The chain combines TRBV18 with TRBJ1-1; tentative D call: TRBD1 (5 bases). Per germline, CDR1 KGHSH and CDR2 LQKENI. This CDR3 is 15 amino acids long. Trimming pared 3 bases from V and 1 base from J, leaving 12 bases between. DNA for the CDR3: TGTGCCAGCTCACCGCCCGGAGGGGAGAACACTGAAGCTTTCTTT. It encodes CASSPPGGENTEAFF.

V is TRBV7-9 and J is TRBJ2-1, with 12 bases fitting TRBD1. The CDR3 has 18 amino acids. From germline, CDR1 is SEHNR and CDR2 FQNEAQ (reference sequence). The V and J ends lost 5 bases and 9 bases, in that order; junction bases with no gene match: 17. As DNA, the CDR3 is TGTGCCAGCAGCGTCACCGGGGGAGGGGACAGGGGGCGCGTTGAGCAGTTCTTC. Its protein is CASSVTGGGDRGRVEQFF.

The chain is built from TRBV7-9 and TRBJ1-4, with D possibly matching TRBD1 (6 bases). Trimming stripped 1 base from V and 4 bases from J, with 10 bases between. Germline V gives CDR1 SEHNR, CDR2 FQNEAQ (reference sequence). The CDR3 is made up of 15 amino acids. For the CDR3, the DNA is TGTGCCAGCAGCTTAGGAAAACAGGGTAATGAAAAACTGTTTTTT. This sequence encodes CASSLGKQGNEKLFF.

This clone is a singleton in its sample. The chain employs TRBV30 and TRBJ1-2; no definite D call. The ends were cut back, 2 bases at V and 5 bases at J, with 9 bases in the middle. The CDR3 runs 12 residues. Germline lookup yields CDR1 GTSNPN and CDR2 SVGIG (reference sequence). The chain's CDR3 is CAWSTAGYGYTF. The CDR3 DNA is TGTGCCTGGAGTACGGCGGGGTATGGCTACACCTTC.

V gene TRBV19 combines with J gene TRBJ2-2, with 7 bases lining up with TRBD1. The CDR3 has 16 amino acids. Per germline, CDR1 LNHDA and CDR2 SQIVND (reference sequence). Trimming removed 6 bases from V and 0 bases from J; junction bases left unmatched: 7. The CDR3 bases are TGTGCCAGTAGCCCACACGGGACAGCGAACACCGGGGAGCTGTTTTTT. Protein: CASSPHGTANTGELFF.

The V and J genes are TRBV7-2 and TRBJ1-2; D is ambiguous. The CDR3 runs 13 residues. V lost 2 bases to trimming and J lost 6 bases, with 10 bases between them. The germline V gene encodes CDR1 SGHTA and CDR2 FQGNSA. The DNA of the CDR3 is TGTGCCAGCAGCTTAATGGGAGAGGATGGCTACACCTTC. Its protein product is CASSLMGEDGYTF.

The chain has TRBV5-6 and TRBJ2-5; D perhaps matches TRBD1 (6 bases). Germline V gene lookup returns CDR1 SGHDT and CDR2 YYEEEE. Trimming shortened V by 4 bases and J by 0 bases, and 19 bases separated the two germline ends. This CDR3 comprises 17 residues. CDR3 in DNA: TGTGCCAGCAGCAATGATCGGCTTCGACAGGACCAAGAGACCCAGTACTTC. This encodes CASSNDRLRQDQETQYF.

The chain has TRBV14 and TRBJ2-6, with TRBD1 matching over 8 bases. CDR1 and CDR2 (germline): SGHDN, FVKESK. V shed 7 bases, J shed 0 bases, and the junction held 5 bases outside the gene matches. This CDR3 region has 16 residues. CDR3 residues: CASKRQGYSGANVLTF. The CDR3, as DNA: TGTGCCAGCAAGAGACAGGGGTACTCTGGGGCCAACGTCCTGACTTTC.

CDR3 sequence reads: CASSARSGGQNVYEQYF. The CDR3 DNA reads as TGTGCCAGCAGCGCCCGGAGCGGGGGCCAAAATGTGTACGAGCAGTACTTC. The chain combines TRBV7-6 with TRBJ2-7; 8 nucleotides line up with TRBD2. V was clipped by 5 bases and J by 4 bases; unmatched bases: 16. Per germline, CDR1 SGHVS and CDR2 FNYEAQ. The CDR3 has 17 residues. The variable domain in full, completed from reference TRBV7-6 and TRBJ2-7, reads GAGVSQSPRYKVTKRGQDVALRCDPISGHVSLYWYRQALGQGPEFLTYFNYEAQQDKSGLPNDRFSAERPEGSISTLTIQRTEQRDSAMYRCASSARSGGQNVYEQYFGPGTRLTVT.